This entry concerns a single T cell receptor (beta chain). The antigen is not known. Primers: 60 Vbeta forward and 13 Jbeta reverse. Measured with immunoSEQ multiplex PCR; TCRdb has only the in-frame clones, and not every one. The sample carries hundreds of thousands of clones, 65% to 75% recorded once. The data were taken from a study of cytomegalovirus exposure and HLA in healthy donors. Study results and caveats: The study designated 160 or so TCR beta chains cytomegalovirus-associated. A later analysis found common viral pathogens apparently linked to several of the most significant clusters.

Looked up from germline, CDR1 is SGHTA and CDR2 is FQGNSA. The CDR3 spans 15 residues. Trimming stripped 5 bases from V and 0 bases from J, with 13 bases between. The V call is TRBV7-2, the J call TRBJ1-1, with D perhaps matching TRBD1 (6 bases). The receptor was derived from a woman aged 25 to 45 in good health and CMV-seronegative. Sequenced input: PBMCs. CDR3 amino acids: CASSKIGQMNTEAFF. The CDR3 nucleotides are TGTGCCAGCAGCAAAATAGGACAGATGAACACTGAAGCTTTCTTT.